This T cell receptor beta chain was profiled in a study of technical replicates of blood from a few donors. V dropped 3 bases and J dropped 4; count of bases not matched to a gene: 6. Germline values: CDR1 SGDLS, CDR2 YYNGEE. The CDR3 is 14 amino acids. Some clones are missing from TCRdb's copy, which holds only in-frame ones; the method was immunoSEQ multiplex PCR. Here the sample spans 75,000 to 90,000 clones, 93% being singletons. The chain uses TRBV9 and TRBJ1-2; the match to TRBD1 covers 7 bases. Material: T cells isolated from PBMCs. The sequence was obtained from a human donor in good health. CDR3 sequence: CASSGTGVGYGYTF. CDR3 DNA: TGTGCCAGCAGCGGTACAGGGGTGGGCTATGGCTACACCTTC.